This TCR beta chain is drawn from a study of type 1 regulatory T cells. Findings and caveats of the study: Tr1 cells had a more restricted TCR repertoire than non-Tr1 cells.

The CDR3 is 14 residues long. V trimming: 2 bases; J trimming: 5 bases; junction bases outside the gene matches: 4. TCRdb reanalysed the reads using MiXCR and keeps one entry per CDR3 protein. The sample holds 70,000 or so distinct CDR3 sequences; less than 25% are singletons and the top ten take roughly 8%. This clonotype was counted at least ten times. Antigen: not known. Sequencing input: cultured type 1 regulatory T (Tr1) cells, either the whole culture or a sorted fraction (not recorded which). The sequence was collected from a human donor in good health. The rearrangement uses TRBV12-3 or TRBV12-4 and TRBJ2-5; 8 bases fit TRBD2. The CDR3 sequence: CASSLSGGGETQYF. The DNA for the CDR3 is TGTGCCAGCAGTTTATCGGGAGGGGGGGAGACCCAGTACTTC.